The clone carrying this TCR beta chain was seen once. The antigen is unknown. The data belong to a study of T cell responses to AZD1222 COVID-19 vaccine. Study outcomes and limitations: A mostly white British donor set with more females was recruited, and clonal diversity was possibly underestimated. Compared with day 0, the breadth and depth of the Spike-specific TCR repertoire rose significantly after two doses of AZD1222. Unmutated variant regions are reportedly the target of nearly half of TCRs that are spike-specific. Vaccine-related CD4 TCRs covered spike, predominating at 160-218 and 743-854.

Sequencing was performed with immunoSEQ multiplex PCR; in TCRdb, only in-frame clones are kept and a portion is missing. Of some 49,000 clones listed, roughly 80% were seen once; the top ten hold around 7%. Sequenced here: peripheral blood, sampled on day 0 of AZD1222 vaccination. The TCR comes from an adult in good health.

DNA for the CDR3: TGTGCCAGTAGTATAGAGGGGACTTCGCACGCCGGAGATACGCAGTATTTT. Protein: CASSIEGTSHAGDTQYF. The gene calls are TRBV19 and TRBJ2-3; possibly TRBD2 for D (6 bases). V gave up 0 bases and J gave up 5 bases, with 18 bases separating them. Germline V gives CDR1 LNHDA, CDR2 SQIVND (reference sequence). The CDR3 runs 17 residues.